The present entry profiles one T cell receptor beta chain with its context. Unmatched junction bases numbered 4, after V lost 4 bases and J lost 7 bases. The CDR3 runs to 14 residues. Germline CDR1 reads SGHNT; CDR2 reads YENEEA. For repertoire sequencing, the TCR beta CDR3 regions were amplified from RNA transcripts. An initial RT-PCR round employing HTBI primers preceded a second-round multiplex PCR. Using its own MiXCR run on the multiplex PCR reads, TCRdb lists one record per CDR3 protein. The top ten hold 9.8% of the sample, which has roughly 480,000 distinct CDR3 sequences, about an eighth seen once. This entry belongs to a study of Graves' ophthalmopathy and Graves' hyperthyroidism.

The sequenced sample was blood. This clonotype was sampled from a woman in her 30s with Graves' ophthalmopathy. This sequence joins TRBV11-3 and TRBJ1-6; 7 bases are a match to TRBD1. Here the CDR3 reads CASSSNRGNSPLHF. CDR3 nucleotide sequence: TGTGCCAGCAGCTCCAACAGGGGCAATTCACCCCTCCACTTT.